These 2 T cell receptor beta chains were sequenced from one sample in a study of cytomegalovirus exposure and HLA in healthy donors. Primers for the PCR totalled 60 Vbeta and 13 Jbeta. Method: immunoSEQ multiplex PCR; TCRdb's copy keeps in-frame clones and lacks some. The sample holds about 88,000 clones; 85% to 90% are singletons and the top ten take approximately 2.2%. Sequenced material: PBMCs. These receptors were obtained from a man aged 18 to 30 in good health and CMV-seronegative.

The chain uses TRBV28 and TRBJ1-2, with 10 positions matching TRBD1. J lost 7 bases, V lost 5 bases, and 4 bases had no gene match. Germline V lookup: CDR1 MDHEN, CDR2 SYDVKM. The CDR3 is 13 amino acids. The CDR3 DNA reads TGTGCCAGCAGTCTCGGGACAGGGGTTGGCTACACCTTC. The encoded protein is CASSLGTGVGYTF.

J is TRBJ1-1 and V is TRBV18; D gene ambiguous. V shed 6 bases and J shed 0 bases, with 14 bases lying between them. CDR1 KGHSH and CDR2 LQKENI come from the germline V gene. The CDR3 contains 15 residues. Here the CDR3 reads CASSLAGGVNTEAFF. CDR3 nucleotides: TGTGCCAGCTCTCTTGCCGGCGGGGTGAACACTGAAGCTTTCTTT.